A single sample gave rise to the 29 T cell receptor beta chains below, sequenced in a study of T cell clonality in common variable immunodeficiency. Sequenced by immunoSEQ multiplex PCR; TCRdb stores in-frame clones only, minus some. The specimen has approximately 58,000 clones, none found just once. Sequenced: peripheral blood mononuclear cells. These receptors came from a person between 18 and 75 years old in good health.

This clone was seen many times. The CDR3 end lies 3 residues beyond the end of the read and is filled in from the germline J gene. This chain links TRBV5-1 with TRBJ2-5; 7 positions match TRBD2. V was clipped by 0 bases and J by 1 base; unmatched bases: 9. CDR1 is SGHRS and CDR2 is YFSETQ in the germline V gene. The CDR3 has 17 residues. The CDR3 region is CASSLVGASGVQETQYF. Partial CDR3 DNA: TGCGCCAGCAGCTTGGTAGGAGCTAGCGGAGTCCAAGAGACC. Full variable domain (remainder filled in from reference TRBV5-1 and TRBJ2-5): KAGVTQTPRYLIKTRGQQVTLSCSPISGHRSVSWYQQTPGQGLQFLFEYFSETQRNKGNFPGRFSGRQFSNSRSEMNVSTLELGDSALYLCASSLVGASGVQETQYFGPGTRLLVL.

This clone was counted many times. The read gets to within 3 residues of the CDR3 end, and the germline J gene fills in the rest. V and J are TRBV10-3 and TRBJ2-2, with D unresolved. The CDR3 runs 12 residues. Per the germline V gene, CDR1 is ENHRY and CDR2 is SYGVKD. With 4 bases removed from V and 4 bases from J, the gap between germline ends came to 4 bases. CDR3 residues: CAISGLTGELFF. The part of the CDR3 DNA that was read is TGTGCCATCAGTGGTCTCACCGGGGAG.

Many counts were recorded for this clone. The read finishes 3 residues shy of the CDR3 end, and the germline J gene is used to complete it. This sequence joins TRBV12-3 or TRBV12-4 and TRBJ2-7; the D gene is possibly TRBD1 (6 bases). This CDR3 is 13 amino acids long. The V end was cut by 1 base, the J end by 6 bases, with 10 bases between. This chain's CDR3 is CASSLGAGVEQYF. CDR3 bases read: TGTGCCAGCAGTTTAGGGGCAGGGGTCGAG.

This clone was seen ten or more times. Coverage ceases 3 residues before the CDR3 finishes, and the germline J gene fills in the end. The chain carries TRBV20-1 and TRBJ1-1; 8 positions match TRBD1. The trim removed 0 bases at V and 0 bases at J, leaving 3 bases unmatched. CDR1 is DFQATT, CDR2 SNEGSKA, per germline (reference sequence). CDR3 length: 15 residues. The CDR3 bases that were read are TGCAGTGCTAGAGATGGACAGGGATTGAACACTGAA. Translation gives CSARDGQGLNTE. The full CDR3 is CSARDGQGLNTEAFF.

This clone was seen ten or more times. Read coverage stops 3 residues before the CDR3 terminus; the germline J gene supplies the remainder. This chain uses TRBV19 with TRBJ1-1, with 9 bases aligning to TRBD1. The V gene end was trimmed by 1 base and the J gene end by 5 bases; junction bases not matched to a gene: 5. Germline V gives CDR1 LNHDA, CDR2 SQIVND (reference sequence). There are 15 residues in the CDR3. The CDR3 here is CASSIGQGVWTEAFF. CDR3 bases read: TGTGCCAGTAGTATAGGACAGGGGGTTTGGACTGAA.

This clone was recorded at least ten times. The CDR3 end falls 3 residues outside the read, so it is completed with the germline J gene. The rearrangement links TRBV20-1 to TRBJ2-7, with TRBD2 matching 11 bases. J lost 3 bases, V lost 8 bases, and 9 bases had no gene match. CDR1 DFQATT and CDR2 SNEGSKA come from the germline V gene (reference sequence). This CDR3 is built from 14 residues. The DNA read from the CDR3 is TGCAGTACCAAACTAGCGGGAGTAGACTACGAG. This codes for CSTKLAGVDYE. From start to end, the CDR3 is CSTKLAGVDYEQYF.

This clone was picked up many times. The read comes to an end 3 residues before the CDR3 does, leaving the germline J gene to fill in the end. This chain connects TRBV20-1 to TRBJ2-1; 12 positions agree with TRBD2. J lost 4 bases, V lost 8 bases, and 9 bases had no gene match. Germline V gene sequence: CDR1 DFQATT, CDR2 SNEGSKA (reference sequence). The CDR3 extends over 15 amino acids. CDR3 DNA (partial): TGCAGTTCCATCCCCGGGACTAGCGGGTACAATGAG. Translation: CSSIPGTSGYNE. The CDR3 reads in full as CSSIPGTSGYNEQFF.

This clone was observed many times. The sequenced CDR3 bases are TGTGCCAGTAGGACAGGAGGGCGCGGCACTGAA. This encodes CASRTGGRGTE. The entire CDR3 protein reads CASRTGGRGTEAFF. J is TRBJ1-1 and V is TRBV19; weak D call: TRBD1 (6 bases). The read is 3 residues too short to cover the CDR3 end, so that end is filled in from the germline J gene. Germline V gives CDR1 LNHDA, CDR2 SQIVND (reference sequence). Trimming stripped 6 bases from V and 4 bases from J, with 15 bases between. The CDR3 totals 14 residues. The whole variable domain, filled in from reference TRBV19 and TRBJ1-1, reads DGGITQSPKYLFRKEGQNVTLSCEQNLNHDAMYWYRQDPGQGLRLIYYSQIVNDFQKGDIAEGYSVSREKKESFPLTVTSAQKNPTAFYLCASRTGGRGTEAFFGQGTRLTVV.

A note on this clone: The observed sequence ends 3 residues before the CDR3 terminus, with the missing tail filled in from the germline J gene. The rearrangement uses TRBV19 and TRBJ1-4, with no clear D. Trimming pared 7 bases from V and 6 bases from J, leaving 12 bases between. Germline V gives CDR1 LNHDA, CDR2 SQIVND (reference sequence). This CDR3 contains 13 residues. Partial CDR3 DNA: TGTGCCAGTAAGGTAAGTCCCGATGAAAAA. Residues: CASKVSPDEK. The complete CDR3 reads CASKVSPDEKLFF.

This clone was seen at least ten times. The read ends 3 residues shy of where the CDR3 ends; the end is completed using the germline J gene. This chain joins TRBV4-1 and TRBJ1-2; D might be TRBD1 (5 bases). Between the trimmed V and J ends, which lost 1 base and 6 bases, there was a span of 15 bases. The CDR3 sequence is 15 residues long. Germline V lookup: CDR1 MGHRA, CDR2 YSYEKL. CDR3 DNA, as far as it was read: TGCGCCAGCAGCCAAGGGGGGGGGACTCTCGATGGC. Residues: CASSQGGGTLDG. The whole CDR3 sequence reads CASSQGGGTLDGYTF.

This clone was found many times. With the read ending 3 residues before the CDR3 end, the germline J gene is used to fill in that end. V and J are TRBV7-8 and TRBJ1-5, with no clear D. Germline V gene lookup returns CDR1 SGHVS and CDR2 FQNEAQ. V was cut by 1 base and J by 6 bases, with 10 bases left in between. The CDR3 has 14 amino acids. The DNA read from the CDR3 is TGTGCCAGCAGCTTAGAAACAGTCGGTCAGCCC. Its protein product is CASSLETVGQP. The whole CDR3 protein reads CASSLETVGQPQHF.

This clone was recorded many times. The read ends 3 residues before the CDR3 terminus; that terminus is restored from the germline J gene. The V gene is TRBV30, the J gene TRBJ1-3; D is perhaps TRBD1 (5 bases). Germline V gene data show CDR1 as GTSNPN and CDR2 as SVGIG (reference sequence). This CDR3 is built from 16 residues. Between the trimmed V and J ends, which lost 0 bases and 0 bases, there was a span of 12 bases. The CDR3 loop is CAWSVQTGLSGNTIYF. CDR3 DNA, as far as it was read: TGTGCCTGGAGTGTACAAACGGGACTCTCTGGAAACACC.

By proportion, this clone is medium-sized. Sequencing ends 3 residues short of the CDR3 end; the germline J gene provides the rest. The chain employs TRBV20-1 and TRBJ2-1; weak D call: TRBD1 (5 bases). The CDR3 is 13 amino acids. Germline CDR1 reads DFQATT; CDR2 reads SNEGSKA (reference sequence). CDR3 DNA (partial): TGCAGCCCAATGGGGCGGCACCGCAATGAG. This codes for CSPMGRHRNE. The whole CDR3 is CSPMGRHRNEQFF.

This clone was picked up many times. The read is 3 residues too short to cover the CDR3 end, so that end is filled in from the germline J gene. The chain links TRBV7-3 to TRBJ2-5; 10 bases are a match to TRBD1. Germline trimming cut 4 bases from V and 3 bases from J; bases unmatched to any gene: 8. The length of the CDR3 is 16 residues. From germline, CDR1 is SGHTA and CDR2 FQGTGA. CDR3 in amino acids: CASSSAAGTGEETQYF. The sequenced CDR3 bases are TGTGCCAGCAGCTCCGCCGCAGGGACAGGGGAAGAGACC.

This clone appeared many times. The read ends 3 residues shy of where the CDR3 ends; the end is completed using the germline J gene. The rearrangement joins TRBV20-1 to TRBJ2-4; the match to TRBD2 covers 8 bases. The V and J ends lost 6 bases and 7 bases, in that order; junction bases with no gene match: 8. The CDR3 runs to 13 residues. Germline CDR1 reads DFQATT; CDR2 reads SNEGSKA (reference sequence). The covered CDR3 bases are TGCAGTGCCGGACAAGCGGGAGTTAACATT. Amino acids: CSAGQAGVNI. The entire CDR3 protein reads CSAGQAGVNIQYF.

The table lists this clone with a few counts. The read gets to within 3 residues of the CDR3 end, and the germline J gene fills in the rest. V is TRBV10-2 and J is TRBJ2-2; D is possibly TRBD2 (6 bases). From germline, CDR1 is WSHSY and CDR2 SAAADI. The CDR3 has 16 residues. The germline V and J ends were trimmed by 3 bases and 0 bases, with 11 bases remaining between them. The part of the CDR3 DNA that was read is TGCGCCAGCAGTGAACCGGGACTGGCGAACACCGGGGAG. This gives the protein CASSEPGLANTGE. The complete CDR3 sequence is CASSEPGLANTGELFF.

This clone was seen at least ten times. The read terminates 3 residues ahead of where the CDR3 ends, so the germline J gene completes it. The rearrangement joins TRBV10-1 to TRBJ2-7; 10 nucleotides match TRBD2. The V gene's germline CDR1 is WNHNN and CDR2 SYGVQD (reference sequence). The CDR3 runs to 14 residues. After removal of 9 bases from V and 4 bases from J, the junction contained 9 bases not matched to a gene. CDR3 bases read: TGCGCCAGGGTCGGGCTAGCGGGAGAATACGAG. It encodes CARVGLAGEYE. Given in full, the CDR3 is CARVGLAGEYEQYF.

This clone has a count of ten or more. The read ends 3 residues before the CDR3 terminus; that terminus is restored from the germline J gene. The rearrangement uses TRBV14 and TRBJ1-3, with 11 bases fitting TRBD1. This CDR3 has 18 residues. V gave up 4 bases and J gave up 4 bases; unmatched junction bases: 12. Germline CDR1 reads SGHDN; CDR2 reads FVKESK. The CDR3 DNA, read in part, is TGTGCCAGCAGCCCATCCGGACAGGGGGCTTATGAGGGAAACACC. Protein: CASSPSGQGAYEGNT. The entire CDR3 is CASSPSGQGAYEGNTIYF.

This clone was counted at least ten times. The read stops 3 residues short of the end of the CDR3; the missing end is completed from the germline J gene. The chain is built from TRBV2 and TRBJ1-1; D is unresolved. Germline V gives CDR1 SNHLY, CDR2 FYNNEI. The CDR3 loop spans 11 amino acids. Incomplete CDR3 DNA: TGTGCCACCCGACTGGAAGGCGAA. Amino acids: CATRLEGE. The full CDR3 reads CATRLEGEAFF.

This clone was recorded many times. The read ends 3 residues before the CDR3 terminus; that terminus is restored from the germline J gene. The chain employs TRBV10-3 and TRBJ2-5; 10 positions agree with TRBD1. Germline CDR1 ENHRY, CDR2 SYGVKD. The CDR3 consists of 15 residues. With V trimmed by 4 bases and J by 3 bases, 5 bases remained unmatched. The CDR3 bases that were read are TGTGCCATCAGTGCCCTGGACAGGGGGGAAGAGACC. Translating it yields CAISALDRGEET. The whole CDR3 region reads CAISALDRGEETQYF.

This clone has at least ten counts. The read gets to within 3 residues of the CDR3 end, and the germline J gene fills in the rest. The V call is TRBV7-2, the J call TRBJ2-7; TRBD1 agrees at 8 bases. The CDR3 totals 16 residues. V shed 0 bases and J 0 bases; nucleotides not matched to a gene: 4. Germline CDR1 and CDR2: SGHTA and FQGNSA. The chain's CDR3 is CASSLAAGGFSYEQYF. Incomplete CDR3 DNA: TGTGCCAGCAGCTTAGCGGCAGGGGGCTTCTCCTACGAG.

At least ten counts were recorded for this clone. An end of the junction differs from the germline gene, which may be a read error. The read comes to an end 3 residues before the CDR3 does, leaving the germline J gene to fill in the end. The chain recombines TRBV4-2 with TRBJ1-2; a possible D gene is TRBD1 (6 bases). The CDR3 runs to 14 residues. Germline lookup yields CDR1 LGHNA and CDR2 YNFKEQ. CDR3 in amino acids: CASSHGRGGYGYTF. The CDR3 DNA, read in part, is TGCGCCAGCAGCCACGGCAGGGGCGGATATGGC.

Ten or more counts support this clone. The CDR3 end falls 3 residues outside the read, so it is completed with the germline J gene. The chain employs TRBV7-3 and TRBJ2-3, with 11 positions matching TRBD2. The V and J ends lost 0 bases and 2 bases, in that order; junction bases with no gene match: 4. Germline V lookup: CDR1 SGHTA, CDR2 FQGTGA. The CDR3 totals 17 residues. CDR3 DNA, as far as it was read: TGTGCCAGCAGCTTAACAGGGACTAGCGGATTCACAGATACG. This codes for CASSLTGTSGFTDT. The entire CDR3 sequence reads CASSLTGTSGFTDTQYF.

This clone has ten or more counts. The CDR3 is cut off 3 residues early in the read; its end comes from the germline J gene. The chain joins TRBV12-3 or TRBV12-4 to TRBJ1-1, with a weak D call TRBD1 (6 bases). This CDR3 spans 15 amino acids. V was shortened by 1 base and J by 1 base, with 10 bases between the two germline ends. The CDR3 sequence is CASSLGRTENTEAFF. The sequenced CDR3 bases are TGTGCCAGCAGTTTAGGAAGGACAGAGAACACTGAA.

This clone was detected ten times or more. The CDR3 end lies 3 residues beyond the end of the read and is filled in from the germline J gene. This chain joins TRBV7-2 and TRBJ2-7, with unresolved D. Germline-derived CDR1 and CDR2 are SGHTA and FQGNSA. Between the trimmed V and J ends, which lost 6 bases and 0 bases, there was a span of 12 bases. The CDR3 is 14 amino acids. CDR3 DNA (partial): TGTGCCAGCAGTTCACTACCTAGCTCCTACGAG. Protein product: CASSSLPSSYE. The complete CDR3 sequence is CASSSLPSSYEQYF.

Many counts were recorded for this clone. Sequencing ends 3 residues short of the CDR3 end; the germline J gene provides the rest. The chain is built from TRBV14 and TRBJ1-3; D uncertain. V was pared by 0 bases and J by 0 bases, with 9 bases between. Germline CDR1 is SGHDN and CDR2 is FVKESK. The CDR3 sequence is 16 residues long. Partial CDR3 DNA: TGTGCCAGCAGCCAAGACATCCGGGGCTCTGGAAACACC. It encodes CASSQDIRGSGNT. The entire CDR3 is CASSQDIRGSGNTIYF.

Many counts were recorded for this clone. Sequencing ends 3 residues short of the CDR3 end; the germline J gene provides the rest. The chain carries TRBV28 and TRBJ2-7; 10 positions agree with TRBD2. V was pared by 4 bases and J by 3 bases, with 9 bases of the junction left unmatched. Germline V lookup: CDR1 MDHEN, CDR2 SYDVKM. The CDR3 consists of 16 residues. CDR3 amino acids: CASSSPRLAGSYEQYF. The sequenced part of the CDR3 DNA is TGTGCCAGCAGTTCTCCCCGACTAGCGGGTAGCTACGAG.

This clone was seen many times. The read falls 3 residues short of the CDR3 end, and the missing part is taken from the germline J gene. The rearrangement uses TRBV6-4 and TRBJ2-1; D may be TRBD2 (5 bases). This CDR3 comprises 16 residues. V was cut by 4 bases and J by 4 bases, with 17 bases left in between. Germline assignment: CDR1 MRHNA and CDR2 SNTAGT. CDR3 in amino acids: CASSGRGSSRYNEQFF. Incomplete CDR3 DNA: TGTGCCAGCAGTGGGCGAGGCTCTAGCAGGTACAATGAG.

This clone occurred many times. The read ends 3 residues shy of where the CDR3 ends; the end is completed using the germline J gene. The chain combines TRBV5-1 with TRBJ1-4; TRBD1 aligns across 7 bases. The CDR3 is 14 amino acids. CDR1 and CDR2 from the germline V gene are SGHRS and YFSETQ. V lost 4 bases and J lost 8; bases outside the gene matches: 8. CDR3 DNA, as far as it was read: TGCGCCAGCAGCCACGGACAGGCGGGGGAAAAA. Translated: CASSHGQAGEK. The whole CDR3 protein reads CASSHGQAGEKLFF.